These 4 T cell receptor beta chains share one sample of origin, sequenced in a study of T cell repertoires in ileal Crohn's disease. TCRdb keeps only in-frame clones here, not all; method: immunoSEQ multiplex PCR. The repertoire includes around 17,000 clones, about 86% of them detected once, and roughly 5.7% sits in the top ten. Sequencing was done on a sample of ileal tissue. These receptors were collected from an adult with Crohn's disease.

This chain connects TRBV19 to TRBJ2-5; TRBD2 is a possible D gene (5 bases). The germline V and J ends were trimmed by 9 bases and 2 bases, with 19 bases remaining between them. The CDR3 runs 15 residues. In germline, CDR1 is LNHDA, CDR2 SQIVND (reference sequence). As DNA, the CDR3 is TGTGCCAGCCGACCGAGCGGAAGACCACAAGAGACCCAGTACTTC. Translated: CASRPSGRPQETQYF.

This clone was detected only once. The chain joins TRBV18 to TRBJ2-7; no clear D gene. The CDR3 covers 14 residues. Trimming took off 1 base at V and 2 bases at J, with 9 bases between the two ends. In germline, CDR1 is KGHSH, CDR2 LQKENI. The CDR3 here is CASSPRSGPYEQYF. Written as DNA, the CDR3 is TGTGCCAGCTCACCACGGTCAGGCCCCTACGAGCAGTACTTC.

V is TRBV11-2 and J is TRBJ1-1; 7 bases match TRBD1. The germline V gene has CDR1 SGHAT and CDR2 FQNNGV. Trimming removed 5 bases from V and 1 base from J; junction bases left unmatched: 4. This CDR3 contains 14 residues. CDR3 loop: CASSLTGANTEAFF. Here the CDR3 DNA reads TGTGCCAGCAGCCTTACAGGGGCGAACACTGAAGCTTTCTTT.

The rearrangement links TRBV2 to TRBJ2-2, with D possibly TRBD1 on 5 matching bases. The CDR3 length is 13 residues. The V end was cut by 5 bases, the J end by 4 bases, with 8 bases between. Germline CDR1 reads SNHLY; CDR2 reads FYNNEI. This CDR3 is CASSLQVTGELFF. In DNA, the CDR3 is TGTGCCAGCAGTTTACAGGTCACCGGGGAGCTGTTTTTT.